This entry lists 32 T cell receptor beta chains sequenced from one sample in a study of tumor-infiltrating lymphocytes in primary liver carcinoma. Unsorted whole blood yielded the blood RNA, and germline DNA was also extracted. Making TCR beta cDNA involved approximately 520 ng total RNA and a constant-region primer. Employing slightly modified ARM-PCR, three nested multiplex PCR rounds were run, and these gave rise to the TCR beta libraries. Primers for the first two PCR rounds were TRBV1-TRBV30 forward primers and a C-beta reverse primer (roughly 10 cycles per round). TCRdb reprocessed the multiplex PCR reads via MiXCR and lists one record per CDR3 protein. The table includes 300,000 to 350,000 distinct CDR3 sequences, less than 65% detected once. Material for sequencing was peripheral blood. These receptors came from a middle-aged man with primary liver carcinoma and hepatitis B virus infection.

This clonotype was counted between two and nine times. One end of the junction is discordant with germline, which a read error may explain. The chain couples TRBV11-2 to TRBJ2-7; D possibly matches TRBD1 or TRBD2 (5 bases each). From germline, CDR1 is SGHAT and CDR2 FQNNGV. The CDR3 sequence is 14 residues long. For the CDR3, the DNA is TGTGCCAGCAGCTTGGCTGGGACCAACTACGGGCAGTACTTC. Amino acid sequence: CASSLAGTNYGQYF.

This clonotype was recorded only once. The CDR3 DNA sequence: TGTTTTCTGAGGGTAGCGGGATCCACAGATACGCAGTATTTT. This encodes CFLRVAGSTDTQYF. The V call is TRBV19, the J call TRBJ2-3; 8 bases are a match to TRBD2. Germline lookup yields CDR1 LNHDA and CDR2 SQIVND (reference sequence). The CDR3 has 14 residues.

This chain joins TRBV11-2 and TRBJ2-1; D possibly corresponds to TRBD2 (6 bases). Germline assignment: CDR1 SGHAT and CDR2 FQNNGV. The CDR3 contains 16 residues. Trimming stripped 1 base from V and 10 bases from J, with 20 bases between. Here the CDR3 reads CASSLVANGSRGEQFF. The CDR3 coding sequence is TGTGCCAGCAGCTTAGTTGCTAACGGGAGTAGAGGGGAGCAGTTCTTC.

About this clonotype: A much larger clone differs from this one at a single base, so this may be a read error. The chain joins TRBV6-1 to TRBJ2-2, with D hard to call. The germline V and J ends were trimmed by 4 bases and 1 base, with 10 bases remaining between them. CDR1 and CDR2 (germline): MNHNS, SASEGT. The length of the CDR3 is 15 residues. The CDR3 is CASSVDSKNTGELFF. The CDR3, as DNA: TGTGCCAGCAGTGTAGATTCCAAGAACACCGGGGAGCTGTTTTTT.

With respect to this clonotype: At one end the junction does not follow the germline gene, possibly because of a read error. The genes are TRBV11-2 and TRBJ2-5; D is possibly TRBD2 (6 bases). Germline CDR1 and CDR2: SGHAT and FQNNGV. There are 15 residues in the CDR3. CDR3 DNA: TGTGTCAGCAGCGCCCAGGAGGGTGTATTGGAGACCCAGTACTTC. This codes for CVSSAQEGVLETQYF.

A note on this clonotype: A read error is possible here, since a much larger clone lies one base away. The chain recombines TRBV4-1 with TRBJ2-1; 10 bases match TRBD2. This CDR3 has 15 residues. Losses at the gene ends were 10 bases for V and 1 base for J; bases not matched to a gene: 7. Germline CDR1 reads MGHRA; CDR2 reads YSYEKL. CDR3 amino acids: CAINLAGGSYNEQFF. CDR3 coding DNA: TGCGCCATCAACTTAGCGGGAGGATCCTACAATGAGCAGTTCTTC.

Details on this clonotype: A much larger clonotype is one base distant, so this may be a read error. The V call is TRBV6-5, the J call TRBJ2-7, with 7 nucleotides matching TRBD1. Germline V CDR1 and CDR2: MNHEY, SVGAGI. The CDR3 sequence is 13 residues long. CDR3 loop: CGSSALNRGEQYF. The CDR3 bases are TGTGGCAGCAGTGCCCTGAACAGGGGCGAGCAGTACTTC.

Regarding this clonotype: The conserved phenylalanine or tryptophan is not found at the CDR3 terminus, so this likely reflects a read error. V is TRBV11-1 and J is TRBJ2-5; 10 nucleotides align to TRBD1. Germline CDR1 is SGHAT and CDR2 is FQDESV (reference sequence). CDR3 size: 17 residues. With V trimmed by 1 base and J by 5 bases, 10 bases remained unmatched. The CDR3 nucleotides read TGTGCCAGCAGCTTAGGCCCGGGACAGGGGCCGGGTGAGACCCAGTACATC. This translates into CASSLGPGQGPGETQYI.

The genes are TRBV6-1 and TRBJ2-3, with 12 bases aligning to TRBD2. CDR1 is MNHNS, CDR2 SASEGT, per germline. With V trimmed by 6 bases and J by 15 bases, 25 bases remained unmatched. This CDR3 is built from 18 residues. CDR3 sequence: CASRFGTSGQKGTDTLYF. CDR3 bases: TGTGCCAGCAGGTTCGGGACTAGCGGGCAGAAGGGCACAGATACGCTCTATTTT.

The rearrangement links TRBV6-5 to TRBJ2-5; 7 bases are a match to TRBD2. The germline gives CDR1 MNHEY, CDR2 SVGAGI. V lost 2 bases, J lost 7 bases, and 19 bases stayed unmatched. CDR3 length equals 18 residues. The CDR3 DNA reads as TGTGCCAGCAGTTACACGCAGACCACGATGGAGCGGGAAGGGACCCAGTACTTC. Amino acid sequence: CASSYTQTTMEREGTQYF.

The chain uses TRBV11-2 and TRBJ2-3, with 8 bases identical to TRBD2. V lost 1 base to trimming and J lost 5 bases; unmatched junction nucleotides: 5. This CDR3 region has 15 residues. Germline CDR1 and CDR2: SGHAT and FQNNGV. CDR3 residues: CASSLGSGSEDTQYF. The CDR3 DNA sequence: TGTGCCAGCAGCTTAGGGAGCGGGAGCGAAGATACGCAGTATTTT.

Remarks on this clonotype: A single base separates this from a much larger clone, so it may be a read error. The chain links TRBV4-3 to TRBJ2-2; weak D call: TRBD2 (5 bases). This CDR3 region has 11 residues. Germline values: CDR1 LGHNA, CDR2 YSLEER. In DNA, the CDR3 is TGCGCCAGCAGCCAACCCGGGAAGCTGTTTTTT. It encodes CASSQPGKLFF.

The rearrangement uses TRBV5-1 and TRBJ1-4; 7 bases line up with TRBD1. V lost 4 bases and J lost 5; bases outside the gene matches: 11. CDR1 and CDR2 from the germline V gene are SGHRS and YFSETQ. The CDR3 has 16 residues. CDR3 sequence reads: CASSPAGTDGNEKLFF. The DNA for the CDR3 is TGCGCCAGCAGCCCCGCCGGGACAGATGGCAATGAAAAACTGTTTTTT.

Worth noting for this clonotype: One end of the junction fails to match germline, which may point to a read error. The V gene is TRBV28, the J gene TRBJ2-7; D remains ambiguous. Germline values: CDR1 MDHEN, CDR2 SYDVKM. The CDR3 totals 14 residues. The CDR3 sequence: CASSLSQSSYKQYF. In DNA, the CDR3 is TGTGCCAGCAGTTTAAGCCAGAGCTCCTACAAGCAGTACTTC.

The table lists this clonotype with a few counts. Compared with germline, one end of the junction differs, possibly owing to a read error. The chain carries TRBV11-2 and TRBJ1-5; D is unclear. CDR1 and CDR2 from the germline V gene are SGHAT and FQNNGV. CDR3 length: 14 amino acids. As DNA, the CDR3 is TGTGCCGGCAGCTTAGAAGGCAACAATCAGCCCCAGCATTTT. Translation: CAGSLEGNNQPQHF.

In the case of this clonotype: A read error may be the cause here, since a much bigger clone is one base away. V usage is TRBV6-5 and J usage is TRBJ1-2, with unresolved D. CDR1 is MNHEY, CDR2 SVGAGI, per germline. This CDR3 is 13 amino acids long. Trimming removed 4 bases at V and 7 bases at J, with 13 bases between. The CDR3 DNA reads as TGTGCCAGCAGTTTGGACGGCGTGAGTGGCTACACCTTC. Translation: CASSLDGVSGYTF.

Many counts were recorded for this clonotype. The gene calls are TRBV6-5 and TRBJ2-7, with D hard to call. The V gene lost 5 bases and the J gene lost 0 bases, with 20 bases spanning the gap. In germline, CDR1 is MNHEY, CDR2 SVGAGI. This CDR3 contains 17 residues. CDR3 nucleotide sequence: TGTGCCAGCAGTCCCGAGGTGGGAAGGGCAAGCTCCTACGAGCAGTACTTC. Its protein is CASSPEVGRASSYEQYF.

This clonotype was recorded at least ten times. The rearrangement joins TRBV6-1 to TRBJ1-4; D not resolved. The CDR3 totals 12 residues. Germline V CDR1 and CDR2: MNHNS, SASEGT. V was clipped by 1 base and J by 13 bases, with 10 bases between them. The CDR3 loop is CASSEGREGLFF. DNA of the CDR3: TGTGCCAGCAGTGAAGGCCGGGAAGGACTGTTTTTT.

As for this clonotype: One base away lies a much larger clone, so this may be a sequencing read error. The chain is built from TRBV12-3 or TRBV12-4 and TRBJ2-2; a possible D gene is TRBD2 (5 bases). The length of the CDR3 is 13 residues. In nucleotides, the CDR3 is TGTGCCAGCAGTTTCACAAACACCGGGAAGCTGTTTTTT. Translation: CASSFTNTGKLFF.

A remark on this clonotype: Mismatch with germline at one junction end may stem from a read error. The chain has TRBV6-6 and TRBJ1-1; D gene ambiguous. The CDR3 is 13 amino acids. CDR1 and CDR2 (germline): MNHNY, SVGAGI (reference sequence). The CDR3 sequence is CASSCLEGGEAFF. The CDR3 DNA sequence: TGTGCCAGTAGTTGCTTGGAGGGTGGTGAAGCTTTCTTT.

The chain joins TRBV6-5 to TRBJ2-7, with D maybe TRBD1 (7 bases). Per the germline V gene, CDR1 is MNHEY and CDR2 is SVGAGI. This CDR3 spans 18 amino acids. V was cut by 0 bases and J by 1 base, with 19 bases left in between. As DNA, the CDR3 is TGTGCCAGCAGTTACTCTACAGGGGTTAGCGGTAGTTCCTACGAGCAGTACTTC. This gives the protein CASSYSTGVSGSSYEQYF.

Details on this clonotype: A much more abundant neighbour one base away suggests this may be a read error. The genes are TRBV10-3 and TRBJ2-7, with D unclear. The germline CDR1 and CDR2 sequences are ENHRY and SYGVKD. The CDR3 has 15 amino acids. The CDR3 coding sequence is TGTGCCAACAGTGACTCCCCTCCCAGCTCCTACGAGCAGTACTTC. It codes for CANSDSPPSSYEQYF.

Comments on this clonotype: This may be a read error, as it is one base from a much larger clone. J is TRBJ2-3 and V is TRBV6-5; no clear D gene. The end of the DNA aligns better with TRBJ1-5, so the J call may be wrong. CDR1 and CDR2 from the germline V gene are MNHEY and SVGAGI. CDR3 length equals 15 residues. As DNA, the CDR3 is TGTGCCAGCAGTCCCAGACTTGCCCCCGGGGATACGCAGCATTTT. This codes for CASSPRLAPGDTQHF.

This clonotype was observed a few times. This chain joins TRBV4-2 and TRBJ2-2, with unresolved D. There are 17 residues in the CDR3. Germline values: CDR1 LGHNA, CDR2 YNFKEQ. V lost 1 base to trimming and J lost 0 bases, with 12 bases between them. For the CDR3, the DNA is TGTGCCAGCAGCCAAGGTCGCGCGGATTCGAACACCGGGGAGCTGTTTTTT. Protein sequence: CASSQGRADSNTGELFF.

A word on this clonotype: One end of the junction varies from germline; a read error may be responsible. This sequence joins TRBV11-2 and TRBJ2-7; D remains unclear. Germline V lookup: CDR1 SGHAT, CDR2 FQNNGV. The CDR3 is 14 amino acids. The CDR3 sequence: CSSSLYVEPPEQYF. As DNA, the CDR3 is TGTTCCAGCAGCTTATACGTTGAGCCCCCCGAGCAGTACTTC.

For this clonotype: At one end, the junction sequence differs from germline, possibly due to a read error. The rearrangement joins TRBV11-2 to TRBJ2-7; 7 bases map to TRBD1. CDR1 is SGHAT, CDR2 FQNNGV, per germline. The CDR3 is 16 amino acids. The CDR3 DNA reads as TGTGCCAGCAACCCCCTCCGAGACAGGGCTTTCTACGAGCGGTACTTC. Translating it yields CASNPLRDRAFYERYF. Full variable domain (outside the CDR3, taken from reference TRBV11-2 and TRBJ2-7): EAGVAQSPRYKIIEKRQSVAFWCNPISGHATLYWYQQILGQGPKLLIQFQNNGVVDDSQLPKDRFSAERLKGVDSTLKIQPAKLEDSAVYLCASNPLRDRAFYERYFGPGTRLTVT.

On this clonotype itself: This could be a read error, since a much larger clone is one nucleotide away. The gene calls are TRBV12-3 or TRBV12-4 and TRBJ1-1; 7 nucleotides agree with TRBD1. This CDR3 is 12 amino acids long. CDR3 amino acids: CVSSFGTVEAFF. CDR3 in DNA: TGTGTCAGCAGTTTCGGGACAGTTGAAGCTTTCTTT.

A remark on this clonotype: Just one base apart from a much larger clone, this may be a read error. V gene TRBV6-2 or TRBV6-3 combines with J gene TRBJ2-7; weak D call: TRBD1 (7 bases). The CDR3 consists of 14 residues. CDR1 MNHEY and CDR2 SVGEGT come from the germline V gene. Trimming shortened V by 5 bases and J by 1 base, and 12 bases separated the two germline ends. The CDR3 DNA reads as TGTGCCAGCAGTCACAGGGGAGGTTCCTACGAGCAGTACTTC. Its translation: CASSHRGGSYEQYF.

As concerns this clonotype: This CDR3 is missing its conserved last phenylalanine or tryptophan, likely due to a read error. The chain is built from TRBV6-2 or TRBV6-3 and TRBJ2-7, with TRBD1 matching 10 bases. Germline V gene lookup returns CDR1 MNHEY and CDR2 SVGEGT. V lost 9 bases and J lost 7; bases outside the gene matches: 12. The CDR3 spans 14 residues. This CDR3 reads CASSLTGGPWEQYL. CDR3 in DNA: TGTGCCAGTAGTCTGACAGGGGGCCCCTGGGAGCAGTACCTC.

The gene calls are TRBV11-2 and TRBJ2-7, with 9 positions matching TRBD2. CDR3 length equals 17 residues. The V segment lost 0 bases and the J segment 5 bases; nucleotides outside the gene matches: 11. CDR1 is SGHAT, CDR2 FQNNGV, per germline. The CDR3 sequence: CASSLDRVELAGNEQYF. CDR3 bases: TGTGCCAGCAGCTTAGATCGAGTTGAACTAGCGGGCAACGAGCAGTACTTC.

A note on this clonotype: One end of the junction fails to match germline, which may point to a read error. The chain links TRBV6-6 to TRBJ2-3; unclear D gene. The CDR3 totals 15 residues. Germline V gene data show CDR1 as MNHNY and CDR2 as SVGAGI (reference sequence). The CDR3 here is CASSYSSRGTDTQSF. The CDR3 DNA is TGTGCCAGCAGTTACTCGAGTCGTGGCACAGATACGCAGTCTTTT.

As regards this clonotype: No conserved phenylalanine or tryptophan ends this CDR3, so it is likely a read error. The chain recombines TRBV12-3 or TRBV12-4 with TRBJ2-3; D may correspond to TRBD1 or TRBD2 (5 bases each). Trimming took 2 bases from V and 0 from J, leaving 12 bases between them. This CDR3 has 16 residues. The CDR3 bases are TGTGCCAGCAGTTTACAGGGAGCTCCTAGCACAGATACGCAGTATTAT. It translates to CASSLQGAPSTDTQYY.